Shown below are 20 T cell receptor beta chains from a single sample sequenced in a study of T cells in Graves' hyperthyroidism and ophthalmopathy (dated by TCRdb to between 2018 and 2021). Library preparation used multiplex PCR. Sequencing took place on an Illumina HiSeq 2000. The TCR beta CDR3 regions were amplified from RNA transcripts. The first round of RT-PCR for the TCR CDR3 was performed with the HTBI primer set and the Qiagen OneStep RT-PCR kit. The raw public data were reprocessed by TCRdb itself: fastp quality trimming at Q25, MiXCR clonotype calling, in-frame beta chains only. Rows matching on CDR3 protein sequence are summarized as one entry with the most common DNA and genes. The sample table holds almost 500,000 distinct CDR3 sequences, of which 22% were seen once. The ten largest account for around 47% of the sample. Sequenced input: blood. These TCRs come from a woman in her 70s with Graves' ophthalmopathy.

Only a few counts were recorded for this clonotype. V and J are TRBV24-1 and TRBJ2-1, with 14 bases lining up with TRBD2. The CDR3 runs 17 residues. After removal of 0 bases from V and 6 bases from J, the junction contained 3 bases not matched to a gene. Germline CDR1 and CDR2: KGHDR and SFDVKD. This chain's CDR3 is CATSDLTGTSGSNEQFF. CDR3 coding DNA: TGTGCCACCAGTGATTTGACCGGGACTAGCGGGAGCAATGAGCAGTTCTTC.

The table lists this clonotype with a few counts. The CDR3 protein is CASPGSSGANVLTF. The CDR3 region has the DNA TGTGCCAGTCCCGGAAGCTCTGGGGCCAACGTCCTGACTTTC. This chain joins TRBV6-1 and TRBJ2-6; D is uncertain. Trimming stripped 9 bases from V and 0 bases from J, with 9 bases between. The CDR3 spans 14 residues. The V gene's germline CDR1 is MNHNS and CDR2 SASEGT.

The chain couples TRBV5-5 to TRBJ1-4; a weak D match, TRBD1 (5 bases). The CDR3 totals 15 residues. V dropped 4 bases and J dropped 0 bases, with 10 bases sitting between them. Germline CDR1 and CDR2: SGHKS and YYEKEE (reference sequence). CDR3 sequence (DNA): TGTGCCAGCAGCCGGGGACCAGCAACTAATGAAAAACTGTTTTTT. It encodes CASSRGPATNEKLFF.

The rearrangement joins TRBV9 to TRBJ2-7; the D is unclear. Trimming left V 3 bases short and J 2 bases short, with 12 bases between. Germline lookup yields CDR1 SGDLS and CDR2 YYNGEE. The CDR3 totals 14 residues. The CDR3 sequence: CASSAPGYPYEQYF. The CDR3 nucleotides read TGTGCCAGCAGCGCCCCGGGCTACCCCTACGAGCAGTACTTC. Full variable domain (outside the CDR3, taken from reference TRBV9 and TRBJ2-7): DSGVTQTPKHLITATGQRVTLRCSPRSGDLSVYWYQQSLDQGLQFLIQYYNGEERAKGNILERFSAQQFPDLHSELNLSSLELGDSALYFCASSAPGYPYEQYFGPGTRLTVT.

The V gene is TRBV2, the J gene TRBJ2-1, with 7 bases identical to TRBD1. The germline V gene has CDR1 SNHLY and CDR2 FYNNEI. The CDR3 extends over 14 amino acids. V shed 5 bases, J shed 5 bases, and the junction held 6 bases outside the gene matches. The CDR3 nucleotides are TGTGCCAGCAGTCCACGGGACAGTGACAATGAGCAGTTCTTC. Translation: CASSPRDSDNEQFF.

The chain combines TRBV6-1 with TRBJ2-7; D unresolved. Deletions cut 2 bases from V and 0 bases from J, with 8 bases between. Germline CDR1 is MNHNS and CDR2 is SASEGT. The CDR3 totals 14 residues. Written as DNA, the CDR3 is TGTGCCAGCAGTGAACGCAGGAACTCCTACGAGCAGTACTTC. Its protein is CASSERRNSYEQYF.

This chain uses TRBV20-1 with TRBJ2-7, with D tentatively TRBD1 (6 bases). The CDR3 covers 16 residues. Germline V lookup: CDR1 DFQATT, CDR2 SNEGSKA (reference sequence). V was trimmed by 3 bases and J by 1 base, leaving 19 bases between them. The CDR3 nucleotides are TGCAGTGCTAGCACCACAGGGCCAGAAACGTCCTACGAGCAGTACTTC. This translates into CSASTTGPETSYEQYF.

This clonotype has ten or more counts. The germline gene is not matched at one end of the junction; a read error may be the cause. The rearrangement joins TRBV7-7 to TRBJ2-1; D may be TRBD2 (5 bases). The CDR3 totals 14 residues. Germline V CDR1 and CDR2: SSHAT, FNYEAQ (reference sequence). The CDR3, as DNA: TGTGCTAGCAGCCAGCCCGGGGTTTACAATGAGCAGTTCTTC. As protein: CASSQPGVYNEQFF.

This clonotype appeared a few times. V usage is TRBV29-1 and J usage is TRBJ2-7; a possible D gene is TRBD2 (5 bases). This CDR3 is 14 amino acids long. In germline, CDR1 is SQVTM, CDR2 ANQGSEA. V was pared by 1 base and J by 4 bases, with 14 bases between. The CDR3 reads CSVEARGSLYEQYF. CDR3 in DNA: TGCAGCGTTGAAGCCCGGGGATCCCTTTACGAGCAGTACTTC.

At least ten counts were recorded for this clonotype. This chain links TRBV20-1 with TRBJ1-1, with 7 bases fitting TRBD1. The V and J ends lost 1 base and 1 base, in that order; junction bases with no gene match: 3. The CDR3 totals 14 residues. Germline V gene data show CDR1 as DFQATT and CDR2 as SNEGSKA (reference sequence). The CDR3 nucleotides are TGCAGTGCTAGAGTCGAGGGGGCGAACACTGAAGCTTTCTTT. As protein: CSARVEGANTEAFF.

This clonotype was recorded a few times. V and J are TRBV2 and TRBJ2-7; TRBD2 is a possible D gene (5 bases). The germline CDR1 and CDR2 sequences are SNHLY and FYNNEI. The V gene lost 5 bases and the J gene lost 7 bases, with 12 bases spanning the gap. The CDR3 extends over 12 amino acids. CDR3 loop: CASSYLSGEQYF. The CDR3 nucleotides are TGTGCCAGCAGTTACCTGTCGGGGGAGCAGTACTTC.

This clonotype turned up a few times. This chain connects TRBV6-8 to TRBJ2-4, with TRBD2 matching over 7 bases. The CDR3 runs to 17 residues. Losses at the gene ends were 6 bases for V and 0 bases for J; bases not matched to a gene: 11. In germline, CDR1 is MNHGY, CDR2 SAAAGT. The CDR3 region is CASRETGTNLAKNIQYF. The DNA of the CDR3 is TGTGCCAGCAGAGAGACTGGGACTAACTTAGCCAAAAACATTCAGTACTTC.

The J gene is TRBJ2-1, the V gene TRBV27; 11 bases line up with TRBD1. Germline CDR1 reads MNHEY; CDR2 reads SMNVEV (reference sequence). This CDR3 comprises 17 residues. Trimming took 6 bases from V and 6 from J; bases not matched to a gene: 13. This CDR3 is CASSLDRPGTGGNEQFF. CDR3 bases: TGTGCCAGCAGCTTAGATCGCCCCGGGACAGGGGGCAATGAGCAGTTCTTC.

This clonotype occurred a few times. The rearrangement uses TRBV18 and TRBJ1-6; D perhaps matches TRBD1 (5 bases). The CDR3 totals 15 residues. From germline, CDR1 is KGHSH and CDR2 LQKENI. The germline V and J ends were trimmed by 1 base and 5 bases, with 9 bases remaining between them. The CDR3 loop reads CASSPQIGDNSPLHF. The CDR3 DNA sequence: TGTGCCAGCTCACCACAGATAGGGGATAATTCACCCCTCCACTTT.

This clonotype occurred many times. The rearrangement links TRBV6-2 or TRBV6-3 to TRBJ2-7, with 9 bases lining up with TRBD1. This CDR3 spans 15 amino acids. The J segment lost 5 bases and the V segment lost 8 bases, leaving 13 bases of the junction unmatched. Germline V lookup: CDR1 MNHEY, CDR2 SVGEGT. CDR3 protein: CASSPAGTGINEQYF. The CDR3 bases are TGTGCCAGCTCCCCCGCCGGGACAGGGATCAACGAGCAGTACTTC.

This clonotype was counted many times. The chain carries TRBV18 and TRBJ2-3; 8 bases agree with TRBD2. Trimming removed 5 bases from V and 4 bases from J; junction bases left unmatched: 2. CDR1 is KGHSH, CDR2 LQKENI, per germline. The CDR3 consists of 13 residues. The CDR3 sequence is CASSTGGPDTQYF. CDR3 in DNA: TGTGCCAGCTCAACGGGGGGGCCAGATACGCAGTATTTT.

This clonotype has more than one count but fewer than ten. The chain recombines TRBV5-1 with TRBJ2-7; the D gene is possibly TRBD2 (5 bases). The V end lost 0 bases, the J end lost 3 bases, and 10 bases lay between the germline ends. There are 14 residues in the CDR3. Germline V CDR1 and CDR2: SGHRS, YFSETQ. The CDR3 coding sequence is TGCGCCAGCAGCTTGGCCATCCGGGGCTACGAGCAGTACTTC. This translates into CASSLAIRGYEQYF.

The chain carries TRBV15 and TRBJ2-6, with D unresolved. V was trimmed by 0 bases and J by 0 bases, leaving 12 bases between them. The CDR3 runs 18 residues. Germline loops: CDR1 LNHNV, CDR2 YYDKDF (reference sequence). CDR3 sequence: CATSREERSISGANVLTF. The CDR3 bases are TGTGCCACCAGCAGAGAGGAACGTTCGATCTCTGGGGCCAACGTCCTGACTTTC.

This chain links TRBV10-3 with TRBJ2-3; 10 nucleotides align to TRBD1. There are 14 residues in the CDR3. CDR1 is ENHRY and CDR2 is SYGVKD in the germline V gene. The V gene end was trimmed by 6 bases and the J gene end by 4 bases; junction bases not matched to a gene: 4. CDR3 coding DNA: TGTGCCATCAGCAGACAGGGGGCGTCAGATACGCAGTATTTT. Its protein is CAISRQGASDTQYF.

In DNA, the CDR3 is TGTGCCACCAGCAGAGGAAACAGGGAGGATGAGCAGTTCTTC. Translating it yields CATSRGNREDEQFF. The chain couples TRBV15 to TRBJ2-1, with D perhaps matching TRBD1 or TRBD2 (6 bases each). Germline V gene sequence: CDR1 LNHNV, CDR2 YYDKDF (reference sequence). The germline V and J ends were trimmed by 1 base and 8 bases, with 12 bases remaining between them. The CDR3 totals 14 residues.